A selection of T cell receptor beta chains follows, all from one sample in a study of cytomegalovirus exposure and HLA in healthy donors. The protocol was immunoSEQ multiplex PCR, while the TCRdb copy is restricted to in-frame clones and leaves out a portion. The table lists about 150,000 clones, roughly 77% of them singletons. The sample taken for sequencing was PBMCs. The source is a human donor in good health. Both conserved end residues are part of each CDR3. Each record gives: CDR3 DNA, CDR3 protein, clone size, D gene, V gene, CDR3 length, J gene. A D gene is named only where the DNA matches it firmly. Only part of the rows carry a size: once, few, many, or a class if the clone is expanded.

CDR3 DNA: TGTGCCATCAGTGCCCCGCGGACTAGCGGGAACTACGAGCAGTACTTC; CDR3 protein: CAISAPRTSGNYEQYF; clone size: -; D gene: TRBD2; V gene: TRBV10-3; CDR3 length: 16; J gene: TRBJ2-7
CDR3 DNA: TGTGCCAGCACCCCGGGGGGGGAGACCCAGTACTTC; CDR3 protein: CASTPGGETQYF; clone size: once; D gene: TRBD2; V gene: TRBV28; CDR3 length: 12; J gene: TRBJ2-5
CDR3 DNA: TGTGCCTGGAGTGAACAGGGTCCAAAGTCCTACAATGAGCAGTTCTTC; CDR3 protein: CAWSEQGPKSYNEQFF; clone size: -; D gene: -; V gene: TRBV30; CDR3 length: 16; J gene: TRBJ2-1
CDR3 DNA: TGCACCAGCAGCCCGACGGGAGGGAACCGATACAATGAGCAGTTCTTC; CDR3 protein: CTSSPTGGNRYNEQFF; clone size: -; D gene: -; V gene: TRBV1; CDR3 length: 16; J gene: TRBJ2-1
CDR3 DNA: TGTGCCACCAGCAGACGACAGAACAGGGATGGCTACACCTTC; CDR3 protein: CATSRRQNRDGYTF; clone size: -; D gene: -; V gene: TRBV15; CDR3 length: 14; J gene: TRBJ1-2
CDR3 DNA: TGTGCCAGCAGTTACTCGGCTAGCGGAGACTACAATGAGCAGTTCTTC; CDR3 protein: CASSYSASGDYNEQFF; clone size: -; D gene: TRBD2; V gene: TRBV6-6; CDR3 length: 16; J gene: TRBJ2-1
CDR3 DNA: TGTGCCAGCAGTTATGGCAGGGCCTCGTTATATGGCTACACCTTC; CDR3 protein: CASSYGRASLYGYTF; clone size: -; D gene: -; V gene: TRBV6-5; CDR3 length: 15; J gene: TRBJ1-2
CDR3 DNA: TGTGCCAGCAGCTGGGTGGCGGATTCCTACGAGCAGTACTTC; CDR3 protein: CASSWVADSYEQYF; clone size: once; D gene: -; V gene: TRBV5-5; CDR3 length: 14; J gene: TRBJ2-7
CDR3 DNA: TGTGCCAGCAGTTCGGCCGGGACAGGCAATCAGCCCCAGCATTTT; CDR3 protein: CASSSAGTGNQPQHF; clone size: -; D gene: TRBD1; V gene: TRBV27; CDR3 length: 15; J gene: TRBJ1-5
CDR3 DNA: TGTGCCACCAGCAGAGATCCGTCCCGCCAGGCCGAAAAACTGTTTTTT; CDR3 protein: CATSRDPSRQAEKLFF; clone size: -; D gene: -; V gene: TRBV15; CDR3 length: 16; J gene: TRBJ1-4
CDR3 DNA: TGTGCCAGCAGTCACGACAGGGGGCAAAGTAACTATGGCTACACCTTC; CDR3 protein: CASSHDRGQSNYGYTF; clone size: -; D gene: TRBD1; V gene: TRBV27; CDR3 length: 16; J gene: TRBJ1-2
CDR3 DNA: TGTGCCAGCAGCTTACCCCGGGGGGAAGGGAGGAATGAGCAGTTCTTC; CDR3 protein: CASSLPRGEGRNEQFF; clone size: -; D gene: TRBD2; V gene: TRBV7-6; CDR3 length: 16; J gene: TRBJ2-1
CDR3 DNA: TGTGCCAGCAGTTACTCTATCCTAGATCCCAATGAGCAGTTCTTC; CDR3 protein: CASSYSILDPNEQFF; clone size: -; D gene: -; V gene: TRBV6-6; CDR3 length: 15; J gene: TRBJ2-1
CDR3 DNA: TGTGCCAGCAGTCTTTGGTCGGCGGAACTTCTAGCCAAAAACATTCAGTACTTC; CDR3 protein: CASSLWSAELLAKNIQYF; clone size: -; D gene: -; V gene: TRBV28; CDR3 length: 18; J gene: TRBJ2-4
CDR3 DNA: TGTGCCAGCAGCCCTTGGACAGGCGACACCGGGGAGCTGTTTTTT; CDR3 protein: CASSPWTGDTGELFF; clone size: -; D gene: TRBD1; V gene: TRBV11-3; CDR3 length: 15; J gene: TRBJ2-2
CDR3 DNA: TGCGCCAGCAGCTTGCAGGGGTTGGCCTACGAGCAGTACTTC; CDR3 protein: CASSLQGLAYEQYF; clone size: -; D gene: -; V gene: TRBV5-1; CDR3 length: 14; J gene: TRBJ2-7
CDR3 DNA: TGTGCCAGCAGCTCCCCTGGGCAGGGAAGCTATGGCTACACCTTC; CDR3 protein: CASSSPGQGSYGYTF; clone size: -; D gene: -; V gene: TRBV7-2; CDR3 length: 15; J gene: TRBJ1-2
CDR3 DNA: TGTGCCAGCAGCCAAATAAACCGGTCAGGCTACACCTTC; CDR3 protein: CASSQINRSGYTF; clone size: -; D gene: -; V gene: TRBV5-8; CDR3 length: 13; J gene: TRBJ1-2